This TCR beta chain is from a study of control samples from healthy donors and cancer patients. This clone occurred once. Clones were sequenced by immunoSEQ multiplex PCR, and TCRdb holds only the in-frame ones, with some missing. The sample has tens of thousands of clones; about 88% are singletons. V was shortened by 5 bases and J by 2 bases, with 10 bases between the two germline ends. This CDR3 has 13 amino acids. CDR1 is SGHAT and CDR2 is FQNNGV in the germline V gene. The TCR originated in an older man with lung cancer. Sequencing was performed on PBMCs. The genes are TRBV11-2 and TRBJ2-7; TRBD2 might be the D (5 bases). DNA for the CDR3: TGTGCCAGCAGCCGTGGACTGGCCTACGAGCAGTACTTC. Amino acid sequence: CASSRGLAYEQYF.